The 7 T cell receptor beta chains below come from one sample, sequenced in a study of T cells in Graves' hyperthyroidism and ophthalmopathy. The TCR beta CDR3 regions underwent amplification using RNA transcripts as the source. An initial round of RT-PCR targeting the TCR CDR3 relied on the HTBI primer set. TCRdb processed the multiplex PCR reads anew with MiXCR; each CDR3 protein has one entry. The sample lists a few hundred thousand distinct CDR3 sequences; more than 15% were seen once. The sample consisted of blood. The receptor set was obtained from a woman in her 40s with Graves' ophthalmopathy.

This clonotype occurred many times. The V call is TRBV5-1, the J call TRBJ2-1; TRBD2 agrees at 10 bases. Germline CDR1 reads SGHRS; CDR2 reads YFSETQ. V was pared by 3 bases and J by 4 bases, with 1 base of the junction left unmatched. CDR3 length: 14 amino acids. The CDR3 sequence is CASSWTSGYNEQFF. CDR3 in DNA: TGCGCCAGCAGCTGGACTAGCGGTTACAATGAGCAGTTCTTC.

This clonotype was seen many times. V is TRBV28 and J is TRBJ2-7; tentatively, D is TRBD1 (6 bases). The CDR3 consists of 12 residues. V was clipped by 7 bases and J by 7 bases, with 14 bases between them. CDR1 is MDHEN, CDR2 SYDVKM, per germline. Here the CDR3 reads CASTTGFLEQYF. The CDR3 DNA reads as TGTGCCAGCACTACAGGGTTTTTAGAGCAGTACTTC.

The chain recombines TRBV5-1 with TRBJ2-1; 7 bases fit TRBD1. V shed 6 bases, J shed 8 bases, and the junction held 11 bases outside the gene matches. Germline loops: CDR1 SGHRS, CDR2 YFSETQ. This CDR3 contains 14 residues. The CDR3 loop reads CASMRQGFQDEQFF. CDR3 sequence (DNA): TGCGCCAGCATGCGACAGGGTTTCCAGGATGAGCAGTTCTTC.

Only a few counts were recorded for this clonotype. This chain connects TRBV28 to TRBJ1-5; D unclear. The CDR3 is made up of 15 amino acids. CDR1 is MDHEN, CDR2 SYDVKM, per germline. Trimming left V 3 bases short and J 2 bases short, with 11 bases between. CDR3 in amino acids: CASSFEGLRNQPQHF. The CDR3 DNA reads TGTGCCAGCAGTTTTGAAGGGTTACGCAATCAGCCCCAGCATTTT.

There are a few counts of this clonotype. The CDR3 nucleotides read TGTGCCAGCAGCTCTGTTTGGGTCCCGCGGCGGCAGAACTATGGCTACACCTTC. Translation: CASSSVWVPRRQNYGYTF. The chain joins TRBV11-3 to TRBJ1-2; D call uncertain. The germline V gene has CDR1 SGHNT and CDR2 YENEEA. Trimming shortened V by 4 bases and J by 2 bases, and 23 bases separated the two germline ends. This CDR3 region has 18 residues.

This rearrangement joins TRBV7-2 to TRBJ2-3; D is uncertain. Germline V lookup: CDR1 SGHTA, CDR2 FQGNSA. V was pared by 1 base and J by 7 bases, with 12 bases between. The CDR3 contains 14 residues. CDR3 amino acids: CASSLGGSYYTQYF. In DNA form, the CDR3 reads TGTGCCAGCAGCTTAGGGGGTAGCTACTATACGCAGTATTTT.

The chain links TRBV11-1 to TRBJ2-2, with D possibly being TRBD1 (6 bases). The CDR3 contains 14 residues. The ends were cut back, 4 bases at V and 7 bases at J, with 13 bases in the middle. Germline CDR1 and CDR2: SGHAT and FQDESV (reference sequence). CDR3 region: CASSSHRVFGELFF. Written as DNA, the CDR3 is TGTGCCAGCAGCTCCCACAGGGTGTTCGGGGAGCTGTTTTTT. Full variable domain (outside the CDR3, taken from reference TRBV11-1 and TRBJ2-2): EAEVAQSPRYKITEKSQAVAFWCDPISGHATLYWYRQILGQGPELLVQFQDESVVDDSQLPKDRFSAERLKGVDSTLKIQPAELGDSAMYLCASSSHRVFGELFFGEGSRLTVL.